A selection of T cell receptor beta chains follows, all from one sample in a study of T cells in Graves' hyperthyroidism and ophthalmopathy. Each CDR3 protein gets one entry after TCRdb re-called the multiplex PCR reads with MiXCR. The table includes 400,000 to 500,000 distinct CDR3 sequences, about 13% detected once. The sequenced material came from blood. All receptors derive from a woman under 30 with Graves' hyperthyroidism. Both conserved end residues are part of each CDR3. D genes are given only for firm matches. Where a row states a size, it is once, few, many or the class of an expanded clone; other rows omit it.

v_call	d_call	j_call	clone_size	cdr3_nt	cdr3_aa
TRBV3-1	.	TRBJ1-2	many	TGTGCCAGCAGCCAGGGGTCGGGCTATGGCTACACCTTC	CASSQGSGYGYTF
TRBV20-1	.	TRBJ1-5	.	TGCAGTGCTACGTCGGGGGATCAGCCCCAGCATTTT	CSATSGDQPQHF
TRBV7-8	.	TRBJ2-3	few	TGTGCCAGCAGCCTTACACAGGGTATAGGGGGGGATACGCAGTATTTT	CASSLTQGIGGDTQYF
TRBV10-3	TRBD2	TRBJ2-1	once	TGTGCCATCAGTTCCGGGACTAGCGGGATAGGGCGGGGAACGTCCTACAATGAGCAGTTCTTC	CAISSGTSGIGRGTSYNEQFF
TRBV7-3	TRBD1	TRBJ2-2	many	TGTGCCAGCAGCCAAACTGGACAGGCCGGGGAGCTGTTTTTT	CASSQTGQAGELFF
TRBV6-6	.	TRBJ1-5	.	TGTGCCAGCAGTTACGCCCTGGGCAGCCAGCCCCAGCATTTT	CASSYALGSQPQHF
TRBV2	TRBD2	TRBJ2-7	many	TGTGCCGGGGGACTAGCGGACTACGAGCAGTACTTC	CAGGLADYEQYF
TRBV6-1	TRBD2	TRBJ2-7	many	TGTGCCAGCAGCCCGGAACTAGCGGGGCTCTACGAGCAGTACTTC	CASSPELAGLYEQYF
TRBV9	TRBD2	TRBJ2-5	.	TGTGCCAGCAATGTAGCGGGAGGGCCTCGAGAGACCCAGTACTTC	CASNVAGGPRETQYF
TRBV30	TRBD1	TRBJ1-5	many	TGTGCCTGGAGTGAAGGGGGCAGGGGTGGCAATCAGCCCCAGCATTTT	CAWSEGGRGGNQPQHF
TRBV27	.	TRBJ1-1	.	TGTGCCAGCAGTTTAAAATCGCGGAACACTGAAGCTTTCTTT	CASSLKSRNTEAFF
TRBV11-1	.	TRBJ1-5	.	TGTGCCAGCAGCTTCCCGGCCGGAAGCAATCAGCCCCAGCATTTT	CASSFPAGSNQPQHF
TRBV7-3	.	TRBJ2-1	many	TGTGCCAGCAGCTTAGCCAGGGCGGGACGTGAGCAGTTCTTC	CASSLARAGREQFF
TRBV4-3	.	TRBJ1-1	few	TGCGCCAGCAGCCAAGCGGGTTTGAACACTGAAGCTTTCTTT	CASSQAGLNTEAFF
TRBV20-1	TRBD1	TRBJ1-6	.	TGCAGTGCTCCCGGACAGGGCGACAATTCACCCCTCCACTTT	CSAPGQGDNSPLHF
TRBV20-1	TRBD2	TRBJ2-3	.	TGCAGTGCTAGAAAACCCCTAGCGGCTAGGGATACGCAGTATTTT	CSARKPLAARDTQYF
TRBV12-3/TRBV12-4	TRBD2	TRBJ2-7	many	TGTGCCAGCAGTTTAATGTGGACTAGCGGGGAGTACGAGCAGTACTTC	CASSLMWTSGEYEQYF
TRBV30	.	TRBJ2-3	.	TGTGCCTGGAGGCGCTTGGGTTGGGAGCTCGAATCAGATACGCAGTATTTT	CAWRRLGWELESDTQYF
TRBV7-9	TRBD1	TRBJ1-4	few	TGTGCCAGCAGCCAGGGACAGCCTGAAAAACTGTTTTTT	CASSQGQPEKLFF
TRBV9	.	TRBJ1-2	many	TGTGCCAGCAGCAGCTCGGACGGGAGCGGCTATGGCTACACCTTC	CASSSSDGSGYGYTF
TRBV7-8	TRBD2	TRBJ2-1	many	TGTGCCAGCAGCCCTAGCGGGAGGGCCCACAATGAGCAGTTCTTC	CASSPSGRAHNEQFF
TRBV7-2	.	TRBJ1-1	few	TGTGCCAGCAGCGATCCAGGGGTATGGAGAGCTTTCTTT	CASSDPGVWRAFF
TRBV18	.	TRBJ2-5	many	TGTGCCAGCTCACCAATGGGAGAGACCCAGTACTTC	CASSPMGETQYF
TRBV6-1	.	TRBJ1-1	many	TGTGCCAGTTTGGGGCGGAACACTGAAGCTTTCTTT	CASLGRNTEAFF
TRBV30	.	TRBJ2-5	.	TGTGCCTGGTCCCTGGAAGAGACCCAGTACTTC	CAWSLEETQYF
TRBV9	.	TRBJ2-7	many	TGTGCCAGCAGCGTAGATCAGTCGGCCTCCTACGAGCAGTACTTC	CASSVDQSASYEQYF
TRBV11-2	TRBD2	TRBJ2-3	many	TGTGCCAGCAGCTTCCTGCGGGAGGCTAGCACAGATACGCAGTATTTT	CASSFLREASTDTQYF
TRBV7-9	TRBD1	TRBJ1-1	many	TGTGCCAGCAGCAACCAGGGGGCGGGGTACACTGAAGCTTTCTTT	CASSNQGAGYTEAFF
TRBV20-1	TRBD2	TRBJ2-5	many	TGCAGTGCTACCCCTAGCGGGAAGGTGGAAGAGACCCAGTACTTC	CSATPSGKVEETQYF
TRBV10-2	TRBD2	TRBJ2-3	few	TGCGCCAGCAGACCGACTAGCCAAAACCCACCCACAGATACGCAGTATTTT	CASRPTSQNPPTDTQYF
TRBV20-1	TRBD2	TRBJ2-1	few	TGCAGTGCTAGCCGCCGGACTAGCGGGTTCCGAACCAATGAGCAGTTCTTC	CSASRRTSGFRTNEQFF
TRBV28	TRBD2	TRBJ2-7	many	TGTGCCAGCAGGGCCAGCGGGGGATCCTACGAGCAGTACTTC	CASRASGGSYEQYF
TRBV6-5	TRBD1	TRBJ1-3	few	TGTGCCAGCAGCTTCTCGACAGGGGGCGAAAACACCATATATTTT	CASSFSTGGENTIYF
TRBV20-1	TRBD1	TRBJ1-5	few	TGCAGTGCTAGAGAGCCCGGGCAGGGGGCAGAAATTAGCAATCAGCCCCAGCATTTT	CSAREPGQGAEISNQPQHF
TRBV27	.	TRBJ2-1	.	TGTGCCAGCAGCCAGATAGCGGCGAGCTCCTACAATGAGCAGTTCTTC	CASSQIAASSYNEQFF
TRBV10-1	.	TRBJ2-6	many	TGCGCCAGCAGTTCGGGGACTGGGGCCAACGTCCTGACTTTC	CASSSGTGANVLTF
TRBV5-1	TRBD2	TRBJ2-1	few	TGCGCCAGCCACACCGGGACTAGCGTTAACAATGAGCAGTTCTTC	CASHTGTSVNNEQFF
TRBV20-1	TRBD2	TRBJ2-1	few	TGCAGTGCCGATGGCCGGGGGGGCCTAAGGATCGATGAGCAGTTCTTC	CSADGRGGLRIDEQFF
TRBV19	TRBD2	TRBJ2-4	.	TGTGCCAGTAGTATCACCGGGACTAGCGGGCGAAGCATTCAGTACTTC	CASSITGTSGRSIQYF
TRBV11-2	.	TRBJ2-1	few	TGTGCCAGCAGCTTCTTAGCGGTCCCGGGAAATGAGCAGTTCTTC	CASSFLAVPGNEQFF
TRBV7-2	.	TRBJ2-5	many	TGTGCCAGCAGCTTAGGTCTGGGGCCGGGAAAGACCCAGTACTTC	CASSLGLGPGKTQYF
TRBV2	.	TRBJ2-5	many	TGTGCCAGCACGGTGAAAGAGACCCAGTACTTC	CASTVKETQYF
TRBV28	TRBD2	TRBJ2-7	many	TGTGCCAGCAGTGTTGGGGGACTAGCGGGAGGGCCCTACGAGCAGTACTTC	CASSVGGLAGGPYEQYF
TRBV7-9	TRBD1	TRBJ2-7	.	TGTGCCAGCAGCCACCGGGACAGGGACGAGCAGTACTTC	CASSHRDRDEQYF
TRBV10-3	TRBD2	TRBJ2-1	few	TGTGCCATCAGTGAGCCACTAGCGGGAACCTACAATGAGCAGTTCTTC	CAISEPLAGTYNEQFF
TRBV11-3	TRBD2	TRBJ2-2	.	TGTGCCAGCAGCTCAACTTGGGGCCTAGCGGGAGGGCCGTACACCGGGGAGCTGTTTTTT	CASSSTWGLAGGPYTGELFF
TRBV10-3	TRBD2	TRBJ2-3	.	TGTGCCATCAGCAAGCTAGCGGGAGAGACAGATACGCAGTATTTT	CAISKLAGETDTQYF
TRBV6-1	.	TRBJ2-1	many	TGTGCCAGCAGTGAAGCTAGCGGCTCCTACAATGAGCAGTTCTTC	CASSEASGSYNEQFF
TRBV18	.	TRBJ2-3	.	TGTGCCAGCTCCGGTTCCGCGGGAAGCACAGATACGCAGTATTTT	CASSGSAGSTDTQYF
TRBV7-2	TRBD2	TRBJ2-1	many	TGTGCCAGCAGCATAAGCGGGAGCACCTACAATGAGCAGTTCTTC	CASSISGSTYNEQFF
TRBV20-1	TRBD2	TRBJ2-2	.	TGCAGTGCTAGAGATAGGACTAGCGGCCACGCGAACACCGGGGAGCTGTTTTTT	CSARDRTSGHANTGELFF